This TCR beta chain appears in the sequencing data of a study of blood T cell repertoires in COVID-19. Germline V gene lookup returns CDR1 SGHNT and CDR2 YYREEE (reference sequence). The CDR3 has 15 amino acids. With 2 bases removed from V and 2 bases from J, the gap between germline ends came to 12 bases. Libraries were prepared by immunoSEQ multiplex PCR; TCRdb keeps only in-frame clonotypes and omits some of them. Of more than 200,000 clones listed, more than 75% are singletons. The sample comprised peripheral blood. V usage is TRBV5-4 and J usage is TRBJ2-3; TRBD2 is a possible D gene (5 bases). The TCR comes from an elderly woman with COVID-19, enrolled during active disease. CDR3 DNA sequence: TGTGCCAGCAGCTTAACGAGGGCCATCACAGATACGCAGTATTTT. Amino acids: CASSLTRAITDTQYF.